This T cell receptor (beta chain) is from a study of T cell responses to AZD1222 COVID-19 vaccine. General observations from the study: Every sample of the repertoires postdated the peak T cell response. Reportedly, nearly half the spike-specific TCRs target unmutated variant regions. Baseline serology detected seropositivity in only a handful of AZD1222 recipients. Donors were mostly white British, more females; clonal diversity possibly underestimated.

Profiling relied on immunoSEQ multiplex PCR, and the TCRdb table lists in-frame clones only, not all of them. The table records 42,000 or so clones, roughly 85% of them present only once. As concerns this clone: Antigen: not known.

Source: peripheral blood, taken 28 days after the second dose of the MenACWY control vaccine. This sequence was found in an adult who received the MenACWY meningococcal vaccine as a control.

CDR3 loop: CASSPGQGEPYGYTF. The DNA of the CDR3 is TGTGCCAGCAGCCCGGGACAGGGGGAGCCTTATGGCTACACCTTC. V and J are TRBV5-5 and TRBJ1-2, with 11 bases matching TRBD1. This CDR3 is 15 amino acids long. The ends lost 4 bases at V and 5 bases at J; junction bases unmatched: 7. Per germline, CDR1 SGHKS and CDR2 YYEKEE (reference sequence).